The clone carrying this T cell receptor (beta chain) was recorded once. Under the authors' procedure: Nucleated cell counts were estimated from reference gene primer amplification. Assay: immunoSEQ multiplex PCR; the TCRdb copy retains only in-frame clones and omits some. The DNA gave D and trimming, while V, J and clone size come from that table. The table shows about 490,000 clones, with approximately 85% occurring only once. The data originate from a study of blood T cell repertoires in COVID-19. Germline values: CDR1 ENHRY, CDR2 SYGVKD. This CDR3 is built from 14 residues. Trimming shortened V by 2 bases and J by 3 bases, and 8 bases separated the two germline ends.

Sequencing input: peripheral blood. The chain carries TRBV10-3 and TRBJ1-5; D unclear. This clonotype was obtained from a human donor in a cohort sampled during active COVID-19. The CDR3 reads CAISEGQDNQPQHF. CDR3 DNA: TGTGCCATCAGTGAGGGGCAGGACAATCAGCCCCAGCATTTT.